A single sample gave rise to the 27 T cell receptor beta chains below, sequenced in a study of T-cell memory formation after mild COVID-19. TCRdb redid the calling of the 5' RACE reads with MiXCR, one entry per CDR3 protein. The table lists a few hundred thousand distinct CDR3 sequences, around 30% of them singletons. Sequences were obtained from PBMCs or a T cell subset sorted from them (not recorded which). The source of these receptors is an adult woman who had mild COVID-19 (a few samples of this study predate the infection). Cell type and time point are not known.

This clonotype was observed a handful of times. The CDR3 DNA reads as TGTGCCAGCAGTGGGAGGGTATGGGGGGCAGCTCGCCATGGCTACACCTTC. This gives the protein CASSGRVWGAARHGYTF. The chain employs TRBV27 and TRBJ1-2; perhaps TRBD1 as D (6 bases). Trimming shortened V by 5 bases and J by 6 bases, and 25 bases separated the two germline ends. This CDR3 spans 17 amino acids. Germline V gene sequence: CDR1 MNHEY, CDR2 SMNVEV (reference sequence).

This clonotype turned up a few times. This chain connects TRBV20-1 to TRBJ2-5, with 7 positions matching TRBD2. J lost 7 bases, V lost 6 bases, and 14 bases had no gene match. The germline CDR1 and CDR2 sequences are DFQATT and SNEGSKA (reference sequence). The CDR3 is 14 amino acids. CDR3 loop: CSAMSGTKVGTQYF. CDR3 bases: TGCAGTGCAATGTCCGGGACTAAGGTCGGGACCCAGTACTTC.

In this sample, this clonotype turned up a few times. The rearrangement links TRBV7-8 to TRBJ2-5; 13 nucleotides match TRBD2. The V segment lost 3 bases and the J segment 6 bases; nucleotides outside the gene matches: 4. In germline, CDR1 is SGHVS, CDR2 FQNEAQ. The CDR3 sequence is 15 residues long. For the CDR3, the DNA is TGTGCCAGCAGCTTCCGGACTAGCGGGAGAAAGACCCAGTACTTC. Amino acid sequence: CASSFRTSGRKTQYF.

This chain connects TRBV5-1 to TRBJ1-1; D might be TRBD1 (5 bases). The CDR3 covers 17 residues. Deletions cut 1 base from V and 3 bases from J, with 19 bases between. CDR1 and CDR2 (germline): SGHRS, YFSETQ. The CDR3 sequence: CASSLTRQGYGDTEAFF. The DNA of the CDR3 is TGCGCCAGCAGCTTGACGCGGCAGGGTTATGGAGACACTGAAGCTTTCTTT. Full variable domain (missing parts from reference TRBV5-1 and TRBJ1-1): KAGVTQTPRYLIKTRGQQVTLSCSPISGHRSVSWYQQTPGQGLQFLFEYFSETQRNKGNFPGRFSGRQFSNSRSEMNVSTLELGDSALYLCASSLTRQGYGDTEAFFGQGTRLTVV.

In its sample, this clonotype was seen once. The J gene is TRBJ2-5, the V gene TRBV4-2; TRBD2 matches 12 bases. V gave up 0 bases and J gave up 1 base; unmatched junction bases: 6. Per the germline V gene, CDR1 is LGHNA and CDR2 is YNFKEQ. The CDR3 is 18 residues long. Here the CDR3 DNA reads TGTGCCAGCAGCCAAGATCCTAGCGGGAGGGCCGTCCAAGAGACCCAGTACTTC. This translates into CASSQDPSGRAVQETQYF.

This clonotype came up a few times. The chain has TRBV27 and TRBJ2-7; D call uncertain. Germline values: CDR1 MNHEY, CDR2 SMNVEV (reference sequence). The CDR3 has 13 residues. The V end lost 6 bases, the J end lost 3 bases, and 12 bases lay between the germline ends. The CDR3 nucleotides are TGTGCCAGCAGACGCTTGGACGACTACGAGCAGTACTTC. Protein sequence: CASRRLDDYEQYF.

The chain employs TRBV13 and TRBJ2-1, with unresolved D. V dropped 4 bases and J dropped 7 bases, with 14 bases sitting between them. Germline V gene sequence: CDR1 PRHDT, CDR2 FYEKMQ (reference sequence). This CDR3 comprises 14 residues. This chain's CDR3 is CASSSDPTPNEQFF. CDR3 coding DNA: TGTGCCAGCAGCTCGGACCCAACTCCGAATGAGCAGTTCTTC. Full variable domain (remainder filled in from reference TRBV13 and TRBJ2-1): AAGVIQSPRHLIKEKRETATLKCYPIPRHDTVYWYQQGPGQDPQFLISFYEKMQSDKGSIPDRFSAQQFSDYHSELNMSSLELGDSALYFCASSSDPTPNEQFFGPGTRLTVL.

This clonotype was counted between two and nine times. The chain uses TRBV15 and TRBJ2-3; a weak D match, TRBD2 (6 bases). The V end was cut by 8 bases, the J end by 2 bases, with 17 bases between. CDR3 length: 15 residues. The germline CDR1 and CDR2 sequences are LNHNV and YYDKDF (reference sequence). The DNA for the CDR3 is TGTGCCACCTCACCTGGCGGACTATACACAGATACGCAGTATTTT. Residues: CATSPGGLYTDTQYF.

Only a few counts were recorded for this clonotype. The chain uses TRBV27 and TRBJ2-2; possibly TRBD1 or TRBD2 for D (5 bases each). Germline lookup yields CDR1 MNHEY and CDR2 SMNVEV (reference sequence). The CDR3 sequence is 16 residues long. Trimming removed 5 bases from V and 0 bases from J, with 13 bases in between. The CDR3 bases are TGTGCCAGCAGTCGTGGGACGTACGCGAACACCGGGGAGCTGTTTTTT. Protein: CASSRGTYANTGELFF.

The chain couples TRBV5-1 to TRBJ2-6, with 9 bases aligning to TRBD1. This CDR3 has 18 amino acids. Germline V gives CDR1 SGHRS, CDR2 YFSETQ. V lost 4 bases to trimming and J lost 2 bases; unmatched junction nucleotides: 10. The CDR3 DNA reads as TGCGCCAGCAGCCCCGGGGGACAGGGAATTACTGGGGCCAACGTCCTGACTTTC. Translation gives CASSPGGQGITGANVLTF.

The CDR3 bases are TGCGCCAGCAGCGAACGGGTGCTGGATACGCAGTATTTT. This codes for CASSERVLDTQYF. The V call is TRBV5-1, the J call TRBJ2-3; D is unresolved. Trimming cost V 4 bases and J 6 bases, with 12 bases left between them. This CDR3 comprises 13 residues. The germline V gene encodes CDR1 SGHRS and CDR2 YFSETQ. Supplemented by reference TRBV5-1 and TRBJ2-3, the full variable domain reads KAGVTQTPRYLIKTRGQQVTLSCSPISGHRSVSWYQQTPGQGLQFLFEYFSETQRNKGNFPGRFSGRQFSNSRSEMNVSTLELGDSALYLCASSERVLDTQYFGPGTRLTVL.

This clonotype was detected only once. V usage is TRBV5-1 and J usage is TRBJ1-3, with D possibly matching TRBD1 (5 bases). V was pared by 4 bases and J by 1 base, with 12 bases between. CDR1 is SGHRS, CDR2 YFSETQ, per germline. The CDR3 covers 15 residues. The DNA of the CDR3 is TGCGCCAGCAGCCCCGGCGGGGGATCTGGAAACACCATATATTTT. Its protein is CASSPGGGSGNTIYF.

The CDR3 is CASSEFNSADSPLHF. The CDR3 DNA sequence: TGTGCCAGCAGTGAATTCAACAGCGCGGATTCACCCCTCCACTTT. This chain connects TRBV25-1 to TRBJ1-6; D remains ambiguous. Looked up from germline, CDR1 is MGHDK and CDR2 is SYGVNS. The CDR3 loop spans 15 amino acids. V dropped 1 base and J dropped 8 bases, with 12 bases sitting between them.

This sequence joins TRBV27 and TRBJ2-7; tentatively, D is TRBD2 (6 bases). The CDR3 consists of 15 residues. From germline, CDR1 is MNHEY and CDR2 SMNVEV (reference sequence). Trimming left V 5 bases short and J 4 bases short, with 18 bases between. In DNA form, the CDR3 reads TGTGCCAGCAGTGTCGCGGGACCTCGCCCTTACGAGCAGTACTTC. It encodes CASSVAGPRPYEQYF.

The DNA of the CDR3 is TGTGCCAGCAGCCTAAAAGTCCACTCCTATAATTCACCCCTCCACTTT. This codes for CASSLKVHSYNSPLHF. The J gene is TRBJ1-6, the V gene TRBV12-3 or TRBV12-4; D uncertain. CDR3 length: 16 amino acids. Deletions cut 6 bases from V and 0 bases from J, with 12 bases between.

In this sample, this clonotype turned up a few times. The chain employs TRBV3-1 and TRBJ2-7; D assignment may be TRBD1 or TRBD2 (5 bases each). The CDR3 extends over 13 amino acids. Trimming shortened V by 3 bases and J by 3 bases, and 9 bases separated the two germline ends. Germline lookup yields CDR1 LGHDT and CDR2 YNNKEL (reference sequence). DNA of the CDR3: TGTGCCAGCAGCCATGGGGGATACTACGAGCAGTACTTC. It encodes CASSHGGYYEQYF.

The chain links TRBV29-1 to TRBJ2-7, with D perhaps matching TRBD2 (6 bases). The CDR3 is 14 amino acids. V was pared by 2 bases and J by 6 bases, with 17 bases between. CDR1 SQVTM and CDR2 ANQGSEA come from the germline V gene. The CDR3 loop reads CSVETGVRVGEQYF. The CDR3, as DNA: TGCAGCGTTGAAACGGGGGTCAGGGTCGGCGAGCAGTACTTC.

This clonotype occurred many times. This rearrangement joins TRBV5-4 to TRBJ2-1; 10 nucleotides match TRBD2. The CDR3 consists of 17 residues. V shed 0 bases, J shed 7 bases, and the junction held 10 bases outside the gene matches. The germline gives CDR1 SGHNT, CDR2 YYREEE (reference sequence). The CDR3 here is CASSLALASGRRNEQFF. The DNA for the CDR3 is TGTGCCAGCAGCTTGGCCCTGGCTAGCGGGAGAAGGAATGAGCAGTTCTTC.

This clonotype was picked up a small number of times. The V call is TRBV29-1, the J call TRBJ2-7; 12 positions agree with TRBD1. The germline V gene encodes CDR1 SQVTM and CDR2 ANQGSEA. The CDR3 is 15 amino acids. Trimming took 0 bases from V and 5 from J; bases not matched to a gene: 5. This chain's CDR3 is CSVEETGQGAHEQYF. The CDR3 DNA follows: TGCAGCGTTGAAGAGACGGGACAGGGGGCCCACGAGCAGTACTTC.

This clonotype has a single count. V gene TRBV20-1 combines with J gene TRBJ2-6; no definite D call. Germline V gene data show CDR1 as DFQATT and CDR2 as SNEGSKA (reference sequence). The CDR3 has 14 residues. V was cut by 6 bases and J by 1 base, with 10 bases left in between. The DNA for the CDR3 is TGCAGTGCCTCGCCCTTTTCTGGGGCCAACGTCCTGACTTTC. It translates to CSASPFSGANVLTF.

This rearrangement joins TRBV18 to TRBJ1-1; D not resolved. Germline lookup yields CDR1 KGHSH and CDR2 LQKENI. The CDR3 contains 17 residues. Trimming removed 3 bases at V and 1 base at J, with 18 bases between. CDR3 nucleotides: TGTGCCAGCTCACCGCCGGGCCAGGTTTTGTGGAACACTGAAGCTTTCTTT. Amino acids: CASSPPGQVLWNTEAFF.

The table lists this clonotype with a few counts. The CDR3 region has the DNA TGTGCCAGCAGCCTGTATAGGGGAGAGACCCAGACCCAGTACTTC. Its protein product is CASSLYRGETQTQYF. The chain employs TRBV11-2 and TRBJ2-5, with D tentatively TRBD1 or TRBD2 (5 bases each). Trimming stripped 5 bases from V and 6 bases from J, with 19 bases between. CDR3 size: 15 residues. Germline V lookup: CDR1 SGHAT, CDR2 FQNNGV.

The table lists this clonotype with many counts. The CDR3: CATSRDSGFSYNEQFF. CDR3 nucleotide sequence: TGTGCCACCAGCAGAGATTCGGGCTTCTCCTACAATGAGCAGTTCTTC. The gene calls are TRBV15 and TRBJ2-1; D not resolved. Germline lookup yields CDR1 LNHNV and CDR2 YYDKDF (reference sequence). Trimming left V 0 bases short and J 0 bases short, with 9 bases between. This CDR3 has 16 amino acids.

The rearrangement links TRBV20-1 to TRBJ1-1, with unresolved D. The CDR3 has 13 residues. Germline V gene data show CDR1 as DFQATT and CDR2 as SNEGSKA (reference sequence). V was pared by 1 base and J by 0 bases, with 6 bases between. The CDR3 loop reads CSARVRLNTEAFF. DNA of the CDR3: TGCAGTGCTAGAGTACGGTTGAACACTGAAGCTTTCTTT.

CDR3 DNA sequence: TGTGCCAGCAGTTCTTTCGGCCAGCCCCAGCATTTT. Residues: CASSSFGQPQHF. This rearrangement joins TRBV6-5 to TRBJ1-5; no definite D call. The germline V gene encodes CDR1 MNHEY and CDR2 SVGAGI. CDR3 size: 12 residues. Trimming left V 4 bases short and J 7 bases short, with 8 bases between.

The V and J genes are TRBV7-2 and TRBJ2-5; TRBD2 matches at 12 bases. Per germline, CDR1 SGHTA and CDR2 FQGNSA. This CDR3 has 18 residues. V lost 6 bases and J lost 7; bases outside the gene matches: 18. CDR3 residues: CASSPRLAGVDGVGTQYF. The CDR3 nucleotides are TGTGCCAGCAGTCCAAGACTAGCGGGGGTAGATGGCGTCGGGACCCAGTACTTC. Full variable domain (missing parts from reference TRBV7-2 and TRBJ2-5): GAGVSQSPSNKVTEKGKDVELRCDPISGHTALYWYRQSLGQGLEFLIYFQGNSAPDKSGLPSDRFSAERTGGSVSTLTIQRTQQEDSAVYLCASSPRLAGVDGVGTQYFGPGTRLLVL.

The chain has TRBV5-1 and TRBJ2-2; no reliable D call. This CDR3 is built from 13 residues. Trimming removed 3 bases from V and 5 bases from J, with 8 bases in between. The germline CDR1 and CDR2 sequences are SGHRS and YFSETQ. This chain's CDR3 is CASSSQHTGELFF. The CDR3 DNA sequence: TGCGCCAGCAGCTCTCAGCATACCGGGGAGCTGTTTTTT.